Listed here are 24 T cell receptor beta chains from one sample, sequenced in a study of immune reconstitution after stem cell transplant in scleroderma. TCRdb processed the RT-PCR reads anew with MiXCR; each CDR3 protein has one entry. The table shows roughly 2,100 distinct CDR3 sequences, with 8% to 9.5% occurring only once. Collection took place before or after autologous hematopoietic stem cell transplantation (not recorded which). Source of these receptors: a male donor with systemic sclerosis.

By sample share, this clonotype is large. V and J are TRBV7-2 and TRBJ2-3; D is possibly TRBD1 (5 bases). Germline V lookup: CDR1 SGHTA, CDR2 FQGNSA. V lost 5 bases, J lost 0 bases, and 12 bases lay in between. CDR3 size: 15 residues. The CDR3 protein is CASSKSTASTDTQYF. CDR3 nucleotides: TGTGCCAGCAGCAAGTCGACAGCGAGCACAGATACGCAGTATTTT. Full variable domain (outside the CDR3, taken from reference TRBV7-2 and TRBJ2-3): GAGVSQSPSNKVTEKGKDVELRCDPISGHTALYWYRQSLGQGLEFLIYFQGNSAPDKSGLPSDRFSAERTGGSVSTLTIQRTQQEDSAVYLCASSKSTASTDTQYFGPGTRLTVL.

This chain uses TRBV11-2 with TRBJ2-2; no clear D gene. The CDR3 consists of 12 residues. Trimming shortened V by 5 bases and J by 6 bases, and 7 bases separated the two germline ends. Germline CDR1 SGHAT, CDR2 FQNNGV. CDR3 protein: CASSPLAGELFF. CDR3 coding DNA: TGTGCCAGCAGCCCCCTTGCCGGGGAGCTGTTTTTT.

This clonotype was seen many times. The J gene is TRBJ2-7, the V gene TRBV7-2; D may be TRBD1 (5 bases). This CDR3 region has 16 residues. Trimming removed 3 bases from V and 2 bases from J, with 17 bases in between. Germline CDR1 is SGHTA and CDR2 is FQGNSA. The CDR3 DNA is TGTGCCAGCAGCTTGGGCGCTGGGGCAGGGCCCTACGAGCAGTACTTC. It translates to CASSLGAGAGPYEQYF.

In regard to this clonotype: A much larger clone lies a single base off, so this may be a read error. The J gene is TRBJ2-2, the V gene TRBV7-2; TRBD2 might be the D (6 bases). Per the germline V gene, CDR1 is SGHTA and CDR2 is FQGNSA. There are 13 residues in the CDR3. Trimming removed 0 bases from V and 10 bases from J, with 9 bases in between. The DNA for the CDR3 is TGTGCCAGCAGCTTAGCTGGAGGGGAGGAGCTGTTTTTT. This gives the protein CASSLAGGEELFF.

This clonotype rates as medium-sized. This chain uses TRBV5-1 with TRBJ2-7, with D possibly TRBD2 on 6 matching bases. This CDR3 has 15 residues. Per germline, CDR1 SGHRS and CDR2 YFSETQ. Trimming removed 2 bases from V and 6 bases from J, with 18 bases in between. The CDR3 DNA reads as TGCGCCAGCAGCTTCCGGGACTCACAGTATTCCGAGCAGTACTTC. Its translation: CASSFRDSQYSEQYF.

This clonotype is medium-sized (0.01 to 0.1%). The CDR3 reads CASRTSGRAYNEQFF. CDR3 DNA: TGTGCCAGCAGGACTAGCGGGAGGGCCTACAATGAGCAGTTCTTC. V gene TRBV6-5 combines with J gene TRBJ2-1; 14 nucleotides agree with TRBD2. J was trimmed by 2 bases and V by 6 bases; bases with no gene match: 0. Germline-derived CDR1 and CDR2 are MNHEY and SVGAGI. The CDR3 sequence is 15 residues long.

This clonotype rates as medium-sized. The chain employs TRBV6-2 or TRBV6-3 and TRBJ2-1; 8 bases agree with TRBD2. The CDR3 is made up of 13 amino acids. V lost 5 bases to trimming and J lost 6 bases; unmatched junction nucleotides: 3. The germline V gene has CDR1 MNHEY and CDR2 SVGEGT. CDR3 amino acids: CASSPTSANEQFF. The DNA of the CDR3 is TGTGCCAGCAGTCCGACTAGCGCCAATGAGCAGTTCTTC.

By proportion, this clonotype is medium-sized. The chain recombines TRBV18 with TRBJ1-1; D gene uncertain. V was shortened by 0 bases and J by 1 base, with 6 bases between the two germline ends. Germline lookup yields CDR1 KGHSH and CDR2 LQKENI. The CDR3 runs to 14 residues. CDR3 protein: CASSPPSSNTEAFF. In DNA form, the CDR3 reads TGTGCCAGCTCACCACCCAGTTCGAACACTGAAGCTTTCTTT.

This clonotype is medium-sized. The chain is built from TRBV28 and TRBJ2-3, with TRBD2 matching over 14 bases. J was trimmed by 3 bases and V by 5 bases; bases with no gene match: 13. The germline gives CDR1 MDHEN, CDR2 SYDVKM. The CDR3 length is 19 residues. The CDR3 DNA follows: TGTGCCAGCAGTCCCGGACTAGCGGGAGGTCCCCGGCGGACAGATACGCAGTATTTT. Its translation is CASSPGLAGGPRRTDTQYF. The full variable domain, its missing parts supplied by reference TRBV28 and TRBJ2-3, is DVKVTQSSRYLVKRTGEKVFLECVQDMDHENMFWYRQDPGLGLRLIYFSYDVKMKEKGDIPEGYSVSREKKERFSLILESASTNQTSMYLCASSPGLAGGPRRTDTQYFGPGTRLTVL.

This clonotype was observed a few times. The V and J genes are TRBV12-3 or TRBV12-4 and TRBJ2-4, with 11 bases identical to TRBD1. This CDR3 contains 17 residues. Trimming removed 5 bases from V and 3 bases from J; junction bases left unmatched: 9. The CDR3 loop is CASSTPGQGVGKNIQYF. The CDR3 nucleotides read TGTGCCAGCAGTACCCCGGGACAGGGGGTGGGCAAAAACATTCAGTACTTC.

This clonotype was recorded at least ten times. This chain links TRBV20-1 with TRBJ2-5; TRBD1 matches 7 bases. CDR1 and CDR2 (germline): DFQATT, SNEGSKA (reference sequence). The V and J ends lost 5 bases and 5 bases, in that order; junction bases with no gene match: 8. The CDR3 covers 13 residues. DNA for the CDR3: TGCAGTGCTGAAGCAGGGGGAACGGAGACCCAGTACTTC. Translation: CSAEAGGTETQYF.

By share, this clonotype counts as medium-sized. The J gene is TRBJ2-7, the V gene TRBV20-1; possibly TRBD2 for D (7 bases). CDR1 and CDR2 from the germline V gene are DFQATT and SNEGSKA (reference sequence). The CDR3 sequence is 12 residues long. V was clipped by 6 bases and J by 2 bases, with 11 bases between them. The CDR3 region is CSASGGTYEQYF. CDR3 nucleotide sequence: TGCAGTGCCTCGGGGGGCACCTACGAGCAGTACTTC.

The V gene is TRBV5-1, the J gene TRBJ2-1; D not certain. Germline loops: CDR1 SGHRS, CDR2 YFSETQ. The V and J ends lost 1 base and 9 bases respectively, with 8 bases between them. This CDR3 has 12 residues. The CDR3 nucleotides read TGCGCCAGCAGCTTGTTTCGGGTTGAGCAGTTCTTC. Its protein is CASSLFRVEQFF.

This clonotype was seen at least ten times. The genes are TRBV28 and TRBJ2-7; D is unclear. Germline V lookup: CDR1 MDHEN, CDR2 SYDVKM. The germline V and J ends were trimmed by 7 bases and 0 bases, with 16 bases remaining between them. The CDR3 is made up of 15 amino acids. In DNA form, the CDR3 reads TGTGCCAGCAAAGCCGGGCATGTTGGCTCCTACGAGCAGTACTTC. Translated: CASKAGHVGSYEQYF.

This clonotype was found a few times. The chain is built from TRBV7-2 and TRBJ2-2; 11 positions agree with TRBD2. The CDR3 has 18 residues. The germline CDR1 and CDR2 sequences are SGHTA and FQGNSA. Trimming cost V 5 bases and J 4 bases; bases outside gene matches: 12. The CDR3 DNA reads TGTGCCAGCAGCGCCCGAGATCTAGCGGGGGGACTCACCGGGGAGCTGTTTTTT. It translates to CASSARDLAGGLTGELFF.

By sample fraction, this clonotype is large. This sequence joins TRBV6-5 and TRBJ2-3; D assignment may be TRBD1 or TRBD2 (6 bases each). This CDR3 comprises 14 residues. Germline loops: CDR1 MNHEY, CDR2 SVGAGI. The V end lost 3 bases, the J end lost 5 bases, and 12 bases lay between the germline ends. As DNA, the CDR3 is TGTGCCAGCAGTTATTCGGGGGCCGGAGATACGCAGTATTTT. It yields the protein CASSYSGAGDTQYF.

The CDR3 DNA reads as TGCAGCTATACCGGGACAGGGAACGAAAAACTGTTTTTT. The encoded protein is CSYTGTGNEKLFF. This rearrangement joins TRBV29-1 to TRBJ1-4, with TRBD1 identical over 9 bases. J lost 8 bases, V lost 8 bases, and 9 bases had no gene match. Germline values: CDR1 SQVTM, CDR2 ANQGSEA. The CDR3 is 13 amino acids. Based on the CDR3 plus reference TRBV29-1 and TRBJ1-4, the full variable domain is SAVISQKPSRDICQRGTSLTIQCQVDSQVTMMFWYRQQPGQSLTLIATANQGSEATYESGFVIDKFPISRPNLTFSTLTVSNMSPEDSSIYLCSYTGTGNEKLFFGSGTQLSVL.

By its share, this clonotype is large. This rearrangement joins TRBV7-7 to TRBJ2-1; the D is unclear. CDR3 size: 15 residues. Trimming took off 5 bases at V and 7 bases at J, with 18 bases between the two ends. CDR1 is SSHAT and CDR2 is FNYEAQ in the germline V gene (reference sequence). CDR3 residues: CASSPRATGNNEQFF. The CDR3 DNA follows: TGTGCCAGCAGCCCCCGGGCTACTGGTAATAATGAGCAGTTCTTC.

By share of the sample, this clonotype is medium-sized. The gene calls are TRBV7-2 and TRBJ1-1, with a weak D call TRBD1 (6 bases). Deletions cut 6 bases from V and 6 bases from J, with 20 bases between. Germline CDR1 is SGHTA and CDR2 is FQGNSA. The CDR3 loop spans 15 amino acids. CDR3 amino acids: CASRLQWEGVSEAFF. The CDR3 DNA sequence: TGTGCCAGCAGGCTTCAATGGGAGGGGGTCTCTGAAGCTTTCTTT. The full variable domain, its missing parts supplied by reference TRBV7-2 and TRBJ1-1, is GAGVSQSPSNKVTEKGKDVELRCDPISGHTALYWYRQSLGQGLEFLIYFQGNSAPDKSGLPSDRFSAERTGGSVSTLTIQRTQQEDSAVYLCASRLQWEGVSEAFFGQGTRLTVV.

By share of the sample, this clonotype is large. This CDR3 reads CSARRLYTGELFF. In DNA, the CDR3 is TGCAGTGCTAGGCGATTGTACACCGGGGAGCTGTTTTTT. The chain uses TRBV20-1 and TRBJ2-2, with no clear D. The germline V and J ends were trimmed by 3 bases and 3 bases, with 8 bases remaining between them. Germline V CDR1 and CDR2: DFQATT, SNEGSKA (reference sequence). The CDR3 is 13 amino acids.

Relative to its sample, this clonotype is medium-sized (0.01 to 0.1%). The CDR3 nucleotides are TGCAGTGCGCAGGGACAGATGAACACTGAAGCTTTCTTT. The encoded protein is CSAQGQMNTEAFF. This chain joins TRBV20-1 and TRBJ1-1, with 7 nucleotides matching TRBD1. J lost 0 bases, V lost 6 bases, and 4 bases had no gene match. The CDR3 is made up of 13 amino acids. Per the germline V gene, CDR1 is DFQATT and CDR2 is SNEGSKA (reference sequence).

This clonotype counts as medium-sized (0.01 to 0.1%). The V gene is TRBV3-1, the J gene TRBJ2-7; D tentatively reads TRBD1 or TRBD2 (5 bases each). With 4 bases removed from V and 2 bases from J, the gap between germline ends came to 15 bases. Germline V CDR1 and CDR2: LGHDT, YNNKEL (reference sequence). The CDR3 sequence is 15 residues long. The CDR3 region has the DNA TGTGCCAGCAGCCCCCTACCGGGACGCACCTACGAGCAGTACTTC. Protein sequence: CASSPLPGRTYEQYF.

This clonotype is categorized as medium-sized. The gene calls are TRBV24-1 and TRBJ2-5; 7 bases map to TRBD1. Unmatched junction bases numbered 8, after V lost 5 bases and J lost 0 bases. The CDR3 spans 16 residues. Germline values: CDR1 KGHDR, CDR2 SFDVKD. The CDR3 protein is CATSASTGWDQETQYF. The DNA of the CDR3 is TGTGCCACCAGTGCGTCGACAGGGTGGGACCAAGAGACCCAGTACTTC.

This clonotype showed up many times. The chain carries TRBV20-1 and TRBJ1-1; D gene unclear. The CDR3 is made up of 14 amino acids. The germline V gene encodes CDR1 DFQATT and CDR2 SNEGSKA (reference sequence). V was shortened by 1 base and J by 3 bases, with 12 bases between the two germline ends. CDR3 residues: CSARVQVGYTEAFF. CDR3 DNA: TGCAGTGCTAGAGTCCAGGTTGGTTACACTGAAGCTTTCTTT.